The next 3 T cell receptor beta chains were all read from a single sample in a study of blood T cell repertoires in COVID-19. Method: immunoSEQ multiplex PCR; TCRdb's copy keeps in-frame clones and lacks some. The sample includes about 390,000 clones, 80% to 90% of them seen just once. The material sequenced was peripheral blood. These receptors all stem from an older woman with COVID-19, enrolled during active disease.

The chain carries TRBV3-1 (or the pseudogene TRBV3-2) and TRBJ2-3; 10 bases line up with TRBD1. CDR1 is LGHDT and CDR2 is YNNKEL in the germline V gene (reference sequence). The CDR3 is 15 amino acids. V lost 4 bases to trimming and J lost 5 bases; unmatched junction nucleotides: 6. The DNA of the CDR3 is TGTGCCAGCAGCCCTTGGGACAGGGGAAGAGATACGCAGTATTTT. It codes for CASSPWDRGRDTQYF.

The rearrangement joins TRBV29-1 to TRBJ1-1; TRBD1 might be the D (6 bases). The germline V and J ends were trimmed by 6 bases and 3 bases, with 17 bases remaining between them. Germline V gene data show CDR1 as SQVTM and CDR2 as ANQGSEA. The CDR3 length is 14 residues. This CDR3 reads CSVLQGNRDTEAFF. In nucleotides, the CDR3 is TGCAGCGTACTTCAGGGAAACAGGGACACTGAAGCTTTCTTT.

This clone was seen just once. This rearrangement joins TRBV5-1 to TRBJ2-5, with 10 bases identical to TRBD2. This CDR3 has 16 amino acids. J was trimmed by 5 bases and V by 0 bases; bases with no gene match: 7. Germline CDR1 and CDR2: SGHRS and YFSETQ. DNA of the CDR3: TGCGCCAGCAGCTTGGAGGGTAGCGGGGGGTTCGAGACCCAGTACTTC. Its protein is CASSLEGSGGFETQYF.